The 21 T cell receptor beta chains given below trace back to one sample, sequenced in a study of blood T cell repertoires in COVID-19. TCRdb keeps only in-frame clones here, not all; method: immunoSEQ multiplex PCR. Of some 80,000 clones listed, around 80% were seen once; the top ten hold around 12%. The sequenced sample consisted of peripheral blood. These receptors originate from a woman in her thirties or forties with active or convalescent COVID-19.

V gene TRBV9 combines with J gene TRBJ2-5, with 14 positions matching TRBD2. The CDR3 consists of 16 residues. From germline, CDR1 is SGDLS and CDR2 YYNGEE. With 3 bases clipped from V and 1 base from J, the junction kept 2 bases outside the gene matches. CDR3 DNA sequence: TGTGCCAGCAGCGCGGGACTAGCGGGGGTCCAAGAGACCCAGTACTTC. It yields the protein CASSAGLAGVQETQYF.

V is TRBV5-5 and J is TRBJ1-5; D may be TRBD1 (5 bases). Per the germline V gene, CDR1 is SGHKS and CDR2 is YYEKEE (reference sequence). This CDR3 spans 14 amino acids. The germline V and J ends were trimmed by 3 bases and 6 bases, with 13 bases remaining between them. CDR3 bases: TGTGCCAGCAGCTCGGTCCAGGGATTTCAGCCCCAGCATTTT. Translating it yields CASSSVQGFQPQHF. Using reference TRBV5-5 and TRBJ1-5 for the parts outside the CDR3, the full variable domain is DAGVTQSPTHLIKTRGQQVTLRCSPISGHKSVSWYQQVLGQGPQFIFQYYEKEERGRGNFPDRFSARQFPNYSSELNVNALLLGDSALYLCASSSVQGFQPQHFGDGTRLSIL.

The V and J genes are TRBV19 and TRBJ1-1; possible D gene TRBD1, 5 bases. Germline V gene lookup returns CDR1 LNHDA and CDR2 SQIVND (reference sequence). The V end was cut by 4 bases, the J end by 1 base, with 7 bases between. The CDR3 is 13 amino acids. The CDR3 sequence: CASSNQGNTEAFF. The CDR3, as DNA: TGTGCCAGTAGTAATCAGGGGAACACTGAAGCTTTCTTT.

The gene calls are TRBV6-5 and TRBJ2-7; D perhaps matches TRBD1 (5 bases). The germline V gene encodes CDR1 MNHEY and CDR2 SVGAGI. Trimming left V 6 bases short and J 0 bases short, with 9 bases between. The CDR3 contains 13 residues. The CDR3 is CASSRRASYEQYF. The DNA of the CDR3 is TGTGCCAGCAGCCGCAGGGCCTCCTACGAGCAGTACTTC.

The chain carries TRBV4-3 and TRBJ2-7; a weak D match, TRBD1 (6 bases). The CDR3 has 15 residues. Per germline, CDR1 LGHNA and CDR2 YSLEER. The germline V and J ends were trimmed by 4 bases and 0 bases, with 13 bases remaining between them. CDR3 loop: CASSRSQGSSYEQYF. DNA of the CDR3: TGCGCCAGCAGCCGATCCCAGGGGAGCTCCTACGAGCAGTACTTC.

The V call is TRBV24-1, the J call TRBJ1-2; 7 bases fit TRBD1. J gave up 5 bases and V 3 bases, and 5 bases lay outside the gene matches. This CDR3 has 14 residues. The germline V gene encodes CDR1 KGHDR and CDR2 SFDVKD. DNA of the CDR3: TGTGCCACCAGTGATGCCGGGACAGCTTATGGCTACACCTTC. This translates into CATSDAGTAYGYTF.

V and J are TRBV12-3 or TRBV12-4 and TRBJ2-4; D remains ambiguous. The CDR3 consists of 11 residues. V lost 1 base, J lost 9 bases, and 4 bases lay in between. CDR3 in DNA: TGTGCCAGCAGTTTAGATCGCATTCAGTACTTC. It encodes CASSLDRIQYF.

J is TRBJ1-4 and V is TRBV15; 8 nucleotides match TRBD1. V gave up 0 bases and J gave up 5 bases; unmatched junction bases: 5. Germline V gene sequence: CDR1 LNHNV, CDR2 YYDKDF (reference sequence). CDR3 size: 16 residues. CDR3 region: CATSREHTGGNEKLFF. CDR3 sequence (DNA): TGTGCCACCAGCAGAGAGCACACAGGGGGGAATGAAAAACTGTTTTTT.

This chain uses TRBV24-1 with TRBJ2-1; TRBD1 is a possible D gene (7 bases). Germline V gene data show CDR1 as KGHDR and CDR2 as SFDVKD. This CDR3 is built from 15 residues. V lost 0 bases and J 7 bases, leaving 12 bases between the germline ends. The CDR3 DNA is TGTGCCACCAGTGATTTGCGTCCAGGGGGGAATGAGCAGTTCTTC. The encoded protein is CATSDLRPGGNEQFF.

This rearrangement joins TRBV30 to TRBJ1-6, with TRBD1 as a possible D gene (6 bases). The V gene lost 0 bases and the J gene lost 9 bases, with 12 bases spanning the gap. Germline loops: CDR1 GTSNPN, CDR2 SVGIG (reference sequence). The CDR3 contains 14 residues. The CDR3 spells CAWSVLQGFSPLHF. As DNA, the CDR3 is TGTGCCTGGAGTGTATTACAGGGCTTTTCACCCCTCCACTTT.

This chain uses TRBV6-2 or TRBV6-3 with TRBJ1-2, with 8 bases fitting TRBD1. Germline V gene lookup returns CDR1 MNHEY and CDR2 SVGEGT. There are 15 residues in the CDR3. V lost 2 bases and J lost 7; bases outside the gene matches: 9. For the CDR3, the DNA is TGTGCCAGCAGTTACGCGGAGGACAGGGTGGGTGGCTACACCTTC. It encodes CASSYAEDRVGGYTF.

This chain joins TRBV12-5 and TRBJ1-5; possible D gene TRBD1, 5 bases. Per the germline V gene, CDR1 is LGHNT and CDR2 is FRNRAP. V was cut by 6 bases and J by 4 bases, with 16 bases left in between. The CDR3 has 15 residues. CDR3: CASGYTGGGNQPQHF. In DNA form, the CDR3 reads TGTGCTAGTGGCTACACTGGGGGGGGGAATCAGCCCCAGCATTTT.

The J gene is TRBJ1-6, the V gene TRBV11-2; 9 bases agree with TRBD1. J gave up 3 bases and V 2 bases, and 8 bases lay outside the gene matches. Germline V gene sequence: CDR1 SGHAT, CDR2 FQNNGV. The CDR3 is 18 amino acids. The CDR3 is CASSLTPGQGRYNSPLHF. The CDR3 DNA is TGTGCCAGCAGCTTAACCCCGGGACAGGGACGCTATAATTCACCCCTCCACTTT.

The genes are TRBV7-9 and TRBJ1-1; TRBD1 aligns across 7 bases. Unmatched junction bases numbered 15, after V lost 4 bases and J lost 10 bases. This CDR3 contains 15 residues. From germline, CDR1 is SEHNR and CDR2 FQNEAQ (reference sequence). CDR3 bases: TGTGCCAGCAGCTCCGGGACAGACTTTGGAACGTCAGCTTTCTTT. This encodes CASSSGTDFGTSAFF.

The CDR3 nucleotides are TGTGCCAGCAGCCCGGTCTCCACAGATACGCAGTATTTT. It is translated as CASSPVSTDTQYF. The genes are TRBV14 and TRBJ2-3; D remains unclear. This CDR3 region has 13 residues. The ends were cut back, 4 bases at V and 2 bases at J, with 7 bases in the middle. Germline CDR1 SGHDN, CDR2 FVKESK.

The J gene is TRBJ2-7, the V gene TRBV15; D may be TRBD1 (5 bases). The CDR3 runs 14 residues. Trimming pared 1 base from V and 3 bases from J, leaving 10 bases between. CDR1 and CDR2 (germline): LNHNV, YYDKDF (reference sequence). CDR3 sequence (DNA): TGTGCCACCAGCAGAGGGGGCTATAGCTACGAGCAGTACTTC. Translated: CATSRGGYSYEQYF. The full variable domain, rest sourced from reference TRBV15 and TRBJ2-7, is DAMVIQNPRYQVTQFGKPVTLSCSQTLNHNVMYWYQQKSSQAPKLLFHYYDKDFNNEADTPDNFQSRRPNTSFCFLDIRSPGLGDTAMYLCATSRGGYSYEQYFGPGTRLTVT.

The chain uses TRBV14 and TRBJ1-2; 9 bases map to TRBD1. The V and J ends lost 4 bases and 4 bases, in that order; junction bases with no gene match: 7. This CDR3 has 15 residues. Germline values: CDR1 SGHDN, CDR2 FVKESK. The CDR3: CASSPTRDRAYGYTF. CDR3 nucleotide sequence: TGTGCCAGCAGCCCCACCCGGGACAGGGCCTATGGCTACACCTTC.

The chain joins TRBV28 to TRBJ1-4; D call uncertain. With 8 bases removed from V and 7 bases from J, the gap between germline ends came to 8 bases. The V gene's germline CDR1 is MDHEN and CDR2 SYDVKM. The CDR3 runs 11 residues. The CDR3 DNA reads as TGTGCCAGCCTTAGGAGTGAAAAACTGTTTTTT. This encodes CASLRSEKLFF.

By its share, this clone is medium-sized (0.01 to 0.1%). The gene calls are TRBV27 and TRBJ2-2; no reliable D call. In germline, CDR1 is MNHEY, CDR2 SMNVEV (reference sequence). The CDR3 totals 13 residues. V lost 5 bases to trimming and J lost 3 bases, with 7 bases between them. DNA for the CDR3: TGTGCCAGCAGTGCGCGGCACACCGGGGAGCTGTTTTTT. Its protein product is CASSARHTGELFF.

This chain uses TRBV20-1 with TRBJ1-5; 7 nucleotides match TRBD1. Germline loops: CDR1 DFQATT, CDR2 SNEGSKA (reference sequence). Trimming at V came to 3 bases and at J to 9 bases, leaving 11 bases not matched to a gene. This CDR3 spans 14 amino acids. The CDR3 region has the DNA TGCAGTGCTAGTAGGGGACAGAGTTATCGGCCCCAGCATTTT. This sequence encodes CSASRGQSYRPQHF.

This clone was seen only once. The V gene is TRBV7-2, the J gene TRBJ2-7, with D possibly TRBD1 on 6 matching bases. This CDR3 contains 15 residues. V lost 1 base to trimming and J lost 6 bases, with 16 bases between them. Germline V CDR1 and CDR2: SGHTA, FQGNSA. The CDR3 DNA reads TGTGCCAGCAGCTTAGTATCAGGGGTGACTTCCGAGCAGTACTTC. It specifies CASSLVSGVTSEQYF.